The next 16 T cell receptor beta chains were all read from a single sample in a study of PD-1 blockade in classical Hodgkin lymphoma. All patients relapsed after autologous stem cell transplantation, and brentuximab vedotin exposure varied. Assay used: immunoSEQ multiplex PCR; TCRdb lists only in-frame clones, some missing. Here the sample spans 45,000 to 55,000 clones, roughly 66% being singletons. This material consisted of peripheral blood mononuclear cells (PBMCs), taken before the second cycle of nivolumab. Receptors were obtained from a human donor with classical Hodgkin lymphoma.

This clone was counted a few times. CDR3 coding DNA: TGTGCCAGCAGCATGGGACCGGGACAGGGGGGTGGAACTGAAGCTTTCTTT. It specifies CASSMGPGQGGGTEAFF. The rearrangement links TRBV11-3 to TRBJ1-1, with 11 bases fitting TRBD1. Germline V CDR1 and CDR2: SGHNT, YENEEA. Trimming removed 5 bases from V and 5 bases from J; junction bases left unmatched: 13. The CDR3 spans 17 residues.

CDR3 nucleotides: TGTGCCTGGAGTGGAACACAAGGGAGAAAACTGTTTTTT. Translating gives CAWSGTQGRKLFF. The V gene is TRBV30, the J gene TRBJ1-4; D gene uncertain. V was cut by 1 base and J by 10 bases, with 13 bases left in between. The V gene's germline CDR1 is GTSNPN and CDR2 SVGIG (reference sequence). This CDR3 region has 13 residues.

The gene calls are TRBV6-5 and TRBJ1-5; 8 nucleotides agree with TRBD1. Trimming took 4 bases from V and 3 from J; bases not matched to a gene: 8. The length of the CDR3 is 16 residues. The germline V gene has CDR1 MNHEY and CDR2 SVGAGI. CDR3 nucleotide sequence: TGTGCCAGCAGTTCCCTTGGGACAGGAGCCAATCAGCCCCAGCATTTT. Its protein is CASSSLGTGANQPQHF.

The chain is built from TRBV15 and TRBJ1-4, with 11 bases lining up with TRBD1. J gave up 7 bases and V 0 bases, and 10 bases lay outside the gene matches. CDR1 is LNHNV and CDR2 is YYDKDF in the germline V gene (reference sequence). The CDR3 is made up of 18 amino acids. The CDR3 bases are TGTGCCACCAGCAGAGATCTCGGACAGGGGGCGCTTGGTGAAAAACTGTTTTTT. Translating gives CATSRDLGQGALGEKLFF.

The J gene is TRBJ2-1, the V gene TRBV6-4; TRBD1 aligns across 7 bases. The V gene's germline CDR1 is MRHNA and CDR2 SNTAGT. V gave up 6 bases and J gave up 4 bases; unmatched junction bases: 9. The CDR3 contains 15 residues. The CDR3 here is CASRDIGGGYNEQFF. In DNA, the CDR3 is TGTGCCAGCAGGGACATAGGGGGCGGTTACAATGAGCAGTTCTTC.

The chain links TRBV27 to TRBJ2-2, with a possible D match to TRBD1 (6 bases). V lost 6 bases and J 1 base, leaving 9 bases between the germline ends. Per the germline V gene, CDR1 is MNHEY and CDR2 is SMNVEV (reference sequence). The CDR3 is 14 residues long. CDR3 in amino acids: CASSPDRNTGELFF. The CDR3 nucleotides read TGTGCCAGCAGCCCGGACAGGAACACCGGGGAGCTGTTTTTT.

This chain uses TRBV7-9 with TRBJ2-5, with D unresolved. This CDR3 region has 13 residues. The V end was cut by 1 base, the J end by 3 bases, with 6 bases between. Per germline, CDR1 SEHNR and CDR2 FQNEAQ (reference sequence). CDR3 amino acids: CASSLVPKETQYF. As DNA, the CDR3 is TGTGCCAGCAGCTTAGTGCCGAAAGAGACCCAGTACTTC.

V is TRBV30 and J is TRBJ1-1; D unclear. The CDR3 extends over 13 amino acids. The V end lost 0 bases, the J end lost 4 bases, and 9 bases lay between the germline ends. Germline V lookup: CDR1 GTSNPN, CDR2 SVGIG (reference sequence). In DNA form, the CDR3 reads TGTGCCTGGAGTGTACTGGGGAGCACTGAAGCTTTCTTT. It specifies CAWSVLGSTEAFF.

V gene TRBV28 combines with J gene TRBJ2-7; D perhaps matches TRBD2 (6 bases). Germline CDR1 reads MDHEN; CDR2 reads SYDVKM. The CDR3 has 14 amino acids. V was trimmed by 10 bases and J by 1 base, leaving 17 bases between them. The chain's CDR3 is CAIRPAGLSYEQYF. Here the CDR3 DNA reads TGTGCCATCCGCCCAGCGGGCCTTTCCTACGAGCAGTACTTC.

This clone was counted ten times or more. The chain couples TRBV27 to TRBJ1-5; possibly TRBD1 for D (6 bases). The CDR3 length is 15 residues. Germline CDR1 reads MNHEY; CDR2 reads SMNVEV (reference sequence). Trimming pared 5 bases from V and 4 bases from J, leaving 15 bases between. Written as DNA, the CDR3 is TGTGCCAGCAGTCTCAGAGGGGGGGGGAATCAGCCCCAGCATTTT. It codes for CASSLRGGGNQPQHF.

V is TRBV2 and J is TRBJ1-1; D perhaps matches TRBD1 (6 bases). CDR3 length equals 14 residues. In germline, CDR1 is SNHLY, CDR2 FYNNEI. V was pared by 5 bases and J by 0 bases, with 10 bases between. CDR3 residues: CASSIDRLNTEAFF. In nucleotides, the CDR3 is TGTGCCAGCAGTATAGACAGGCTGAACACTGAAGCTTTCTTT.

Comments on this clone: A junction end diverges from the germline sequence, so it may reflect a read error. V is TRBV6-5 and J is TRBJ2-7; D might be TRBD2 (6 bases). The CDR3 totals 13 residues. Germline loops: CDR1 MNHEY, CDR2 SVGAGI. CDR3 residues: CASIYYGGGEQYF. CDR3 DNA: TGTGCCAGCATTTACTACGGGGGAGGCGAGCAGTACTTC.

Comment on this clone: Other DNA sequences of this sample code for an identical CDR3. The chain uses TRBV18 and TRBJ1-5, with a tentative D call TRBD1 (5 bases). Trimming shortened V by 2 bases and J by 0 bases, and 11 bases separated the two germline ends. Germline CDR1 KGHSH, CDR2 LQKENI. This CDR3 has 16 residues. The CDR3 spells CASSPGTGYSNQPQHF. Here the CDR3 DNA reads TGTGCCAGCTCACCAGGGACGGGCTATAGCAATCAGCCCCAGCATTTT.

This clone was picked up one time. This chain uses TRBV27 with TRBJ2-7, with D perhaps matching TRBD2 (6 bases). The CDR3 is 15 amino acids. Germline values: CDR1 MNHEY, CDR2 SMNVEV (reference sequence). The ends were cut back, 7 bases at V and 3 bases at J, with 19 bases in the middle. In DNA, the CDR3 is TGTGCCAGCAACCCTTTGGGGACTTCACACTACGAGCAGTACTTC. Encoded protein: CASNPLGTSHYEQYF.

The rearrangement uses TRBV6-6 and TRBJ1-2, with D possibly matching TRBD1 (5 bases). Germline CDR1 is MNHNY and CDR2 is SVGAGI (reference sequence). V dropped 5 bases and J dropped 7 bases, with 20 bases sitting between them. The CDR3 contains 15 residues. This CDR3 is CASSDTTARGGGYTF. The CDR3 DNA sequence: TGTGCCAGCAGTGATACGACAGCCCGGGGGGGTGGCTACACCTTC.

The chain has TRBV28 and TRBJ2-2; D uncertain. Germline V CDR1 and CDR2: MDHEN, SYDVKM. The CDR3 consists of 15 residues. Deletions cut 2 bases from V and 5 bases from J, with 12 bases between. CDR3: CASSLGSLMTGELFF. The DNA for the CDR3 is TGTGCCAGCAGTTTAGGTAGCTTAATGACCGGGGAGCTGTTTTTT.